This T cell receptor (beta chain) derives from a study of cytomegalovirus exposure and HLA in healthy donors. Findings and limits, study-wide: Subsequent analysis found a tendency for first-cohort TCR clusters to co-occur within the 120 or so validation repertoires. Cytomegalovirus association was assigned to about 180 TCR beta chains.

The donors formed part of the roughly 120-subject validation cohort, distinct from the approximately 670-subject first cohort. Data came from immunoSEQ multiplex PCR; TCRdb stores just in-frame clones and leaves some out. The profile shows 200,000 to 250,000 clones, 75% to 90% of them singletons. With respect to this clone: Its antigen remains unidentified.

The receptor's source is a woman under 40 in good health and CMV-seropositive. The sample taken for sequencing was PBMCs.

The CDR3 loop reads CASSPPGQSPYEQYF. The CDR3 DNA is TGTGCCAGCTCACCACCAGGCCAAAGCCCCTACGAGCAGTACTTC. The rearrangement uses TRBV18 and TRBJ2-7, with no clear D. This CDR3 is 15 amino acids long. Looked up from germline, CDR1 is KGHSH and CDR2 is LQKENI. Between the trimmed V and J ends, which lost 0 bases and 2 bases, there was a span of 11 bases.